The rows below give T cell receptor beta chains drawn from one sample of a study of beta chain features in type 1 diabetes. Using immunoSEQ multiplex PCR, the repertoire was profiled, and TCRdb retains in-frame clones only, with some absent. The sample holds more than 550,000 clones, about 14% seen once. Sequencing was carried out using naive CD4+ T cells from blood. The receptors were gathered from a man younger than 30 with type 1 diabetes. CDR3s include the opening cysteine and the closing phenylalanine or tryptophan. Fields, in order: V gene, D gene, J gene, clone size, CDR3 protein, CDR3 DNA. D genes are given only for firm matches. A row's size may be missing; if present it is once, few, many or a size class.

V gene: TRBV19
D gene: NA
J gene: TRBJ2-1
clone size: NA
CDR3 protein: CASNDGSSYNEQFF
CDR3 DNA: TGTGCCAGTAACGACGGCAGCTCCTACAATGAGCAGTTCTTC

V gene: TRBV5-1
D gene: NA
J gene: TRBJ2-3
clone size: NA
CDR3 protein: CASSLMGTDTQYF
CDR3 DNA: TGCGCCAGCAGCCTCATGGGCACAGATACGCAGTATTTT

V gene: TRBV7-9
D gene: NA
J gene: TRBJ1-5
clone size: NA
CDR3 protein: CASSTDSPSYQPQHF
CDR3 DNA: TGTGCCAGCAGCACGGACAGCCCCAGCTATCAGCCCCAGCATTTT

V gene: TRBV10-3
D gene: TRBD1
J gene: TRBJ2-5
clone size: NA
CDR3 protein: CAISDDRVVETQYF
CDR3 DNA: TGTGCCATCAGCGATGACAGGGTAGTAGAGACCCAGTACTTC

V gene: TRBV30
D gene: NA
J gene: TRBJ2-3
clone size: few
CDR3 protein: CALTRVVDTQYF
CDR3 DNA: TGTGCCTTAACGCGGGTAGTAGATACGCAGTATTTT

V gene: TRBV5-4
D gene: NA
J gene: TRBJ2-1
clone size: NA
CDR3 protein: CASRQTSGVGYNEQFF
CDR3 DNA: TGTGCCAGCAGGCAGACCTCAGGGGTAGGATACAATGAGCAGTTCTTC

V gene: TRBV30
D gene: NA
J gene: TRBJ2-5
clone size: NA
CDR3 protein: CAWSSGSTGETQYF
CDR3 DNA: TGTGCCTGGAGTTCCGGCTCCACGGGAGAGACCCAGTACTTC

V gene: TRBV29-1
D gene: TRBD2
J gene: TRBJ2-2
clone size: NA
CDR3 protein: CSAQATSVNTGELFF
CDR3 DNA: TGCAGCGCCCAGGCGACTAGCGTTAACACCGGGGAGCTGTTTTTT

V gene: TRBV7-2
D gene: NA
J gene: TRBJ2-1
clone size: few
CDR3 protein: CASSFDNLYNEQFF
CDR3 DNA: TGTGCCAGCAGCTTTGATAACCTTTACAATGAGCAGTTCTTC

V gene: TRBV6-6
D gene: NA
J gene: TRBJ2-7
clone size: NA
CDR3 protein: CASSLPRDEQYF
CDR3 DNA: TGTGCCAGCAGTCTCCCCCGTGACGAGCAGTACTTC

V gene: TRBV7-6
D gene: NA
J gene: TRBJ2-3
clone size: NA
CDR3 protein: CASSHDGRSTDTQYF
CDR3 DNA: TGTGCCAGCAGCCACGACGGGCGGAGCACAGATACGCAGTATTTT

V gene: TRBV29-1
D gene: NA
J gene: TRBJ2-7
clone size: NA
CDR3 protein: CSLEGQGQPPYEQYF
CDR3 DNA: TGCAGCTTGGAGGGGCAGGGGCAACCACCCTACGAGCAGTACTTC

V gene: TRBV5-5
D gene: NA
J gene: TRBJ2-6
clone size: few
CDR3 protein: CASSLDRDSGANVLTF
CDR3 DNA: TGTGCCAGCAGCTTGGACAGGGACTCTGGGGCCAACGTCCTGACTTTC

V gene: TRBV28
D gene: TRBD1
J gene: TRBJ2-4
clone size: few
CDR3 protein: CASDTLSRGTGSMNIQYF
CDR3 DNA: TGTGCCAGCGACACCCTATCCCGAGGGACAGGGTCGATGAACATTCAGTACTTC

V gene: TRBV30
D gene: TRBD2
J gene: TRBJ2-3
clone size: NA
CDR3 protein: CAWNRLAGEDTQYF
CDR3 DNA: TGTGCCTGGAACCGACTAGCAGGTGAAGATACGCAGTATTTT

V gene: TRBV5-1
D gene: NA
J gene: TRBJ1-4
clone size: NA
CDR3 protein: CASSLGQVATNEKLFF
CDR3 DNA: TGCGCCAGCAGCTTGGGACAGGTTGCAACTAATGAAAAACTGTTTTTT